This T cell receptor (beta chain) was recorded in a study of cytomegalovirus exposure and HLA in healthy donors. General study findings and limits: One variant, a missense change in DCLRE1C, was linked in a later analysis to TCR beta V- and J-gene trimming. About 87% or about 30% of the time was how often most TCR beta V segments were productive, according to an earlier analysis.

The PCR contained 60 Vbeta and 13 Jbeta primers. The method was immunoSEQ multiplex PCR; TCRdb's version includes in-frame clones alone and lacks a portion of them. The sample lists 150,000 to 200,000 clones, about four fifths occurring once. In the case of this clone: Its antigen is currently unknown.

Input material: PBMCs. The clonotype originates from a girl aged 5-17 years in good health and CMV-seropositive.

Here the CDR3 DNA reads TGCGCCAGCAGCGTAGGACAGGGCCTCTACAATGAGCAGTTCTTC. It codes for CASSVGQGLYNEQFF. The rearrangement joins TRBV4-1 to TRBJ2-1, with TRBD1 matching 8 bases. V lost 5 bases to trimming and J lost 3 bases; unmatched junction nucleotides: 6. CDR3 size: 15 residues. Germline V CDR1 and CDR2: MGHRA, YSYEKL.